The text below deals with one T cell receptor (beta chain). The entry originates in a study of cytomegalovirus exposure and HLA in healthy donors. Germline loops: CDR1 SQVTM, CDR2 ANQGSEA. V shed 6 bases and J 3 bases; nucleotides not matched to a gene: 7. CDR3 size: 13 residues. With 60 Vbeta and 13 Jbeta primers, the PCR was carried out. Original analysis: Later, roughly 77 million unique TCR beta chains were counted in an analysis, and some 11 million of them were shared. The repertoire was sequenced with immunoSEQ multiplex PCR; TCRdb's copy has only in-frame clones and lacks some. The V and J calls and clone size are taken from that table; D and trimming were inferred from the DNA. The sample lists about 43,000 clones; 51% were seen once.

This clonotype was obtained from a man aged 60-69 years in good health and CMV-seronegative. The J gene is TRBJ2-7, the V gene TRBV29-1; 8 bases match TRBD2. Sequencing input: PBMCs. CDR3 in amino acids: CSVPGLGSYEQYF. CDR3 DNA: TGCAGCGTCCCGGGACTAGGGAGCTACGAGCAGTACTTC.